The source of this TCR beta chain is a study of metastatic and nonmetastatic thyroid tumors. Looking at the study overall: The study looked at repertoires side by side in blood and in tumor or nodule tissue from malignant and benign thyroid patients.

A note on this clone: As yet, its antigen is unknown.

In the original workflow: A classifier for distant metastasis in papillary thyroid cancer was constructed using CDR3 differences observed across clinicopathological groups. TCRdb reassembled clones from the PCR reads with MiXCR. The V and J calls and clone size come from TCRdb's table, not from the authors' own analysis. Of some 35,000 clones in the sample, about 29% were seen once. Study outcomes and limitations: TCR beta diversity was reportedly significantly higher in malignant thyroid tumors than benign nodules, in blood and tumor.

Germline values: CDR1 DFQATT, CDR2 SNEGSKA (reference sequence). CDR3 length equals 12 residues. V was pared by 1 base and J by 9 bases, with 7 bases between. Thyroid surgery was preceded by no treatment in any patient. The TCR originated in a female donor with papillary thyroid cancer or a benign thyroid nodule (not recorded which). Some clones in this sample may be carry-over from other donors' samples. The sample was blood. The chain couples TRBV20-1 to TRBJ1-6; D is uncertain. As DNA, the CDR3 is TGCAGTGCTAGAGTAGCGGGTTCACCCCTCCACTTT. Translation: CSARVAGSPLHF.